This T cell receptor beta chain was retrieved from a study of T cell responses to AZD1222 COVID-19 vaccine. Study outcomes and limitations: Researchers report vaccine-associated CD4 TCRs spanning spike, with dominance at 160-218 and 743-854.

TCRdb keeps only in-frame clones here, not all; method: immunoSEQ multiplex PCR. Of fewer than 200,000 clones in the sample, roughly 92% are singletons; the top ten hold roughly a tenth. CDR3 size: 14 residues. Germline lookup yields CDR1 SGHTA and CDR2 FQGNSA. The V end lost 3 bases, the J end lost 0 bases, and 9 bases lay between the germline ends. This clone occurred once. Its antigen is currently unknown. This sample comprised peripheral blood, obtained on day 0 of AZD1222 vaccination. This TCR derives from an adult in good health. The gene calls are TRBV7-2 and TRBJ2-7; D is unclear. CDR3 residues: CASSFSPSSYEQYF. As DNA, the CDR3 is TGTGCCAGCAGCTTTTCCCCCAGCTCCTACGAGCAGTACTTC.